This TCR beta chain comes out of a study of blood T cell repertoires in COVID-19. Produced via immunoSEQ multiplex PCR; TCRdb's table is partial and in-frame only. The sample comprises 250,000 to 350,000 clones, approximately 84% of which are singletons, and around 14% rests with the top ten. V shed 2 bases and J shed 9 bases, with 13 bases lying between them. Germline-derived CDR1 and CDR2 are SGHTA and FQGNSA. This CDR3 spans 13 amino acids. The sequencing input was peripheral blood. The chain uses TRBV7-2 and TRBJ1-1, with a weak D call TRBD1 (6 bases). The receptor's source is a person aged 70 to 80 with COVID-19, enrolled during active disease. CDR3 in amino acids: CASSLWIGGQAFF. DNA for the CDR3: TGTGCCAGCAGCTTATGGATCGGGGGGCAAGCTTTCTTT.